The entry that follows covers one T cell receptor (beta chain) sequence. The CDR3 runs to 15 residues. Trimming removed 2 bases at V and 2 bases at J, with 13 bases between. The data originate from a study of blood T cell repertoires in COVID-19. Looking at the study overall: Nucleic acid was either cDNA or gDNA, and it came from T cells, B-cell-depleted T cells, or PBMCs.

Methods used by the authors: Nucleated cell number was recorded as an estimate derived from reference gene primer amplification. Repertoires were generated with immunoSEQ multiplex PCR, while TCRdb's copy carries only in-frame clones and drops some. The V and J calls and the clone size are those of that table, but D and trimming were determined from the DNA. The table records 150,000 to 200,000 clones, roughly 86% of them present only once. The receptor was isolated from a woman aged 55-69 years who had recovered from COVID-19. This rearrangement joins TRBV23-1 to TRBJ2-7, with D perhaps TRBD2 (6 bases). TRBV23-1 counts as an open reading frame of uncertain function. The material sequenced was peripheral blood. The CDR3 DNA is TGCGCCAGCAGTCAACCGTTCCGGGGGACCTACGAGCAGTACTTC. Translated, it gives CASSQPFRGTYEQYF.